This T cell receptor beta chain was found in a study of OX40 agonist ivuxolimab in advanced cancers. Sequencing used immunoSEQ multiplex PCR; TCRdb keeps in-frame clones, though not all of them. This table holds roughly 65,000 clones, over 80% found once. Overall study findings and caveats: The study did not work out the antigen specificity of the expanded peripheral T cells. Averaged across samples, CD8+ T cells carried more expanded clones than CD4+ did.

Note on this clone: What it binds is unknown.

This sequence originates from an adult with an advanced solid tumor such as melanoma, head and neck, liver or kidney cancer. The sequencing here drew on CD4+ or CD8+ T cells sorted from blood, taken in a trial of the OX40 agonist ivuxolimab.

This chain's CDR3 is CASSDYSGTDFF. As DNA, the CDR3 is TGCGCCAGCAGCGACTATAGCGGGACGGATTTCTTC. The V call is TRBV5-1, the J call TRBJ2-1, with 8 bases that match TRBD2. The CDR3 has 12 amino acids. The trim removed 4 bases at V and 16 bases at J, leaving 10 bases unmatched. Germline V gene data show CDR1 as SGHRS and CDR2 as YFSETQ.